In this sample, the clone carrying this T cell receptor beta chain turned up once. Its antigen is undetermined. The data were produced by immunoSEQ multiplex PCR, yet TCRdb's version contains in-frame clones alone and is incomplete. The sample includes fewer than 40,000 clones, around 85% of them seen just once. The source of the sample is a study of OX40 agonist ivuxolimab in advanced cancers. Overall study: Patients in dose escalation had liver, melanoma, kidney or head and neck cancers.

Study conclusions and caveats: With doses of 0.1-3.0 mg/kg, partial responders showed among the lowest clonal expansion.

Blood sampling took place at baseline, cycle 4 day 1, and cycle 7 day 1. Trimming left V 5 bases short and J 2 bases short, with 11 bases between. Germline V gives CDR1 SGHTS, CDR2 YDEGEE. CDR3 size: 14 residues. The TCR sequence derives from an adult with an advanced solid tumor such as melanoma, head and neck, liver or kidney cancer. The chain couples TRBV5-8 to TRBJ1-5; D unclear. The sequencing here drew on CD4+ or CD8+ T cells sorted from blood, taken in a trial of the OX40 agonist ivuxolimab. This CDR3 is CASSPEAGNQPQHF. The CDR3, as DNA: TGTGCCAGCAGTCCCGAGGCGGGCAATCAGCCCCAGCATTTT.